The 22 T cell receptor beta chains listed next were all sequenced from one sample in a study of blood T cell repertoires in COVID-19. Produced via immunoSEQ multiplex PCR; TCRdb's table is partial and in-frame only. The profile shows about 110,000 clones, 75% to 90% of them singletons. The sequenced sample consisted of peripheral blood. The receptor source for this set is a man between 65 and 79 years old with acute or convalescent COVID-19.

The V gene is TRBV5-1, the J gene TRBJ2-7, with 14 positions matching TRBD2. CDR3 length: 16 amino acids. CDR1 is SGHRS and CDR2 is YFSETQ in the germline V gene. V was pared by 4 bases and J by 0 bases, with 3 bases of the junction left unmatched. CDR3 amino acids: CASSRGLAGGSYEQYF. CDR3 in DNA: TGCGCCAGCAGCCGCGGACTAGCGGGGGGCTCCTACGAGCAGTACTTC.

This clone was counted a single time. The CDR3 protein is CASTGESGNTIYF. CDR3 nucleotides: TGTGCCAGCACAGGGGAGTCTGGAAACACCATATATTTT. The chain joins TRBV12-3 or TRBV12-4 to TRBJ1-3; possibly TRBD1 for D (6 bases). The V end was cut by 7 bases, the J end by 1 base, with 8 bases between. The CDR3 runs to 13 residues.

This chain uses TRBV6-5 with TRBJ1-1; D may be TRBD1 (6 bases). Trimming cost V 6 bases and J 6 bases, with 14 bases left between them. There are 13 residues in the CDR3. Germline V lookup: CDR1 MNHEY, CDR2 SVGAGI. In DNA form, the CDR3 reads TGTGCCAGCAGGAGGGACACCCTCTCTGAAGCTTTCTTT. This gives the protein CASRRDTLSEAFF.

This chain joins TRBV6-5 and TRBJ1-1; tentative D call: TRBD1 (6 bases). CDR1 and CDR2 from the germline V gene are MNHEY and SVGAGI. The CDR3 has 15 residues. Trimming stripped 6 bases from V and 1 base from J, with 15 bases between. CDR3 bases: TGTGCCAGCAGATTCCCAGGGGTTGGGAACACTGAAGCTTTCTTT. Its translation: CASRFPGVGNTEAFF.

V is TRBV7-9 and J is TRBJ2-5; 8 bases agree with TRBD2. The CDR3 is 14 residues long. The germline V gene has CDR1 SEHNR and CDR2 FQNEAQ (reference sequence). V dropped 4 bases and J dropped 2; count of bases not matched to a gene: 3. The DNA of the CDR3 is TGTGCCAGCAGCTCACTAGCGGATCAAGAGACCCAGTACTTC. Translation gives CASSSLADQETQYF.

In DNA, the CDR3 is TGTGCCAGCAGCTTGGGGTCGCGGGGGGCGCTTGGTGAAAAACTGTTTTTT. Protein product: CASSLGSRGALGEKLFF. The rearrangement joins TRBV5-4 to TRBJ1-4; TRBD1 is a possible D gene (6 bases). The CDR3 covers 17 residues. From germline, CDR1 is SGHNT and CDR2 YYREEE (reference sequence). The V end lost 0 bases, the J end lost 7 bases, and 19 bases lay between the germline ends. Filled out from reference TRBV5-4 and TRBJ1-4, the complete variable domain reads ETGVTQSPTHLIKTRGQQVTLRCSSQSGHNTVSWYQQALGQGPQFIFQYYREEENGRGNFPPRFSGLQFPNYSSELNVNALELDDSALYLCASSLGSRGALGEKLFFGSGTQLSVL.

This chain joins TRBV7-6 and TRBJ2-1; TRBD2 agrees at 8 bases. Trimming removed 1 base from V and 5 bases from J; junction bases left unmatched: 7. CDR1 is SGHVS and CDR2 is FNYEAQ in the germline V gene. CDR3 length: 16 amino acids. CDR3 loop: CASSLVGGAVNNEQFF. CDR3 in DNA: TGTGCCAGCAGCTTAGTCGGGGGGGCAGTGAACAATGAGCAGTTCTTC.

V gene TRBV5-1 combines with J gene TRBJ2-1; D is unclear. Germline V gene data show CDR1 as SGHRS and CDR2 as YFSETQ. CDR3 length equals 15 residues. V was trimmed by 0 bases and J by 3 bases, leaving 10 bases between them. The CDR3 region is CASSLDGNSYNEQFF. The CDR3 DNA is TGCGCCAGCAGCTTGGACGGTAATAGCTACAATGAGCAGTTCTTC.

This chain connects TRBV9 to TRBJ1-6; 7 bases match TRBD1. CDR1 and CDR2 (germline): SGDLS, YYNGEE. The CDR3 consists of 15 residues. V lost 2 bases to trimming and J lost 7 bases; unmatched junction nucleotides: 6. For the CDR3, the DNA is TGTGCCAGCAGCGTCCAGACAGGGAAGAATTCACCCCTCCACTTT. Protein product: CASSVQTGKNSPLHF.

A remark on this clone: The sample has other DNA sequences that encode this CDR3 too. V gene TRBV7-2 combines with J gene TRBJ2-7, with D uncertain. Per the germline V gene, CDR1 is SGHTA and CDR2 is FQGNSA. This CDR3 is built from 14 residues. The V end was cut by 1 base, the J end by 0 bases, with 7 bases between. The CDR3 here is CASSLVSSSYEQYF. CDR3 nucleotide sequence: TGTGCCAGCAGCTTAGTATCTAGCTCCTACGAGCAGTACTTC. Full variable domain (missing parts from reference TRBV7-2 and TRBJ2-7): GAGVSQSPSNKVTEKGKDVELRCDPISGHTALYWYRQSLGQGLEFLIYFQGNSAPDKSGLPSDRFSAERTGGSVSTLTIQRTQQEDSAVYLCASSLVSSSYEQYFGPGTRLTVT.

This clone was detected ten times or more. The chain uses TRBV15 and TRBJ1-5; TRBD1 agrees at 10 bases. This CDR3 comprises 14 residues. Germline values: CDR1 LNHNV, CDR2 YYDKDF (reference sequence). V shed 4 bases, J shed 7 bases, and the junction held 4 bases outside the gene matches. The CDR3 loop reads CATSKDRGFQPQHF. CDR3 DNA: TGTGCCACCAGCAAGGACAGGGGGTTCCAGCCCCAGCATTTT.

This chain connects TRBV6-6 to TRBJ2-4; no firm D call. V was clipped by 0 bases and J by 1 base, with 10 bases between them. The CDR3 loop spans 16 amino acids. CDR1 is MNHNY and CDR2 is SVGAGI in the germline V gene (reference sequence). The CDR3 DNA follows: TGTGCCAGCAGTTACTCCTACGGCAGGGCCAAAAACATTCAGTACTTC. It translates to CASSYSYGRAKNIQYF.

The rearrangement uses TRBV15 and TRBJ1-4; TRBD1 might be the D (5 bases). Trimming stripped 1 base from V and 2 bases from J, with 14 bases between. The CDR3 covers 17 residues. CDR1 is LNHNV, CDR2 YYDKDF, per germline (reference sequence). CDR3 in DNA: TGTGCCACCAGCAGAGGGCAGGGAGGGTTCACTAATGAAAAACTGTTTTTT. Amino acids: CATSRGQGGFTNEKLFF.

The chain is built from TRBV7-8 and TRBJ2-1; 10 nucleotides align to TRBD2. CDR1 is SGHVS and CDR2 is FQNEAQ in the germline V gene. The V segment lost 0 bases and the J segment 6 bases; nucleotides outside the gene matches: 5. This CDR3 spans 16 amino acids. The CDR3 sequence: CASSLASGGARNEQFF. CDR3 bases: TGTGCCAGCAGCTTAGCCAGCGGGGGGGCTCGCAATGAGCAGTTCTTC.

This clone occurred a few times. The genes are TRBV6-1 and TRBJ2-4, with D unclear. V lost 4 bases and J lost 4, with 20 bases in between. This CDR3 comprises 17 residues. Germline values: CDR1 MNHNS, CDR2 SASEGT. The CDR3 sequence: CASSGTRGRDLKNIQYF. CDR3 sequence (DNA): TGTGCCAGCAGTGGTACGAGAGGCCGTGACCTGAAAAACATTCAGTACTTC.

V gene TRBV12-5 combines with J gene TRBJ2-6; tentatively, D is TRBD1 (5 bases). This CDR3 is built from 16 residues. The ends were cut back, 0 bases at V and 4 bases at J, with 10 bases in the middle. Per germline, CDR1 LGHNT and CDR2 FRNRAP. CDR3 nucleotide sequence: TGTGCTAGTGGTTTGGTGACAGTTTCCGGGGCCAACGTCCTGACTTTC. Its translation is CASGLVTVSGANVLTF.

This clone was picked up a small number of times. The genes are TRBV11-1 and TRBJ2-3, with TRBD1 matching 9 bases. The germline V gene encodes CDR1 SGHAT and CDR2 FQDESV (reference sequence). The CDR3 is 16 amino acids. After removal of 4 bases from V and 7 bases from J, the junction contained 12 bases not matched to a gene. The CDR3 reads CASSSGTGTVPNTQYF. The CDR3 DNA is TGTGCCAGCAGCTCAGGGACAGGGACTGTGCCAAATACGCAGTATTTT.

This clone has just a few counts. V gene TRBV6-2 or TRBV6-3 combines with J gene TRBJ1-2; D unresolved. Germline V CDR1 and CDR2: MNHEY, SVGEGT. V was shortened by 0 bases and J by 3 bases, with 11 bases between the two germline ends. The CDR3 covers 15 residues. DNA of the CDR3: TGTGCCAGCAGTTACTCTTCAACTTCGGACTATGGCTACACCTTC. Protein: CASSYSSTSDYGYTF.

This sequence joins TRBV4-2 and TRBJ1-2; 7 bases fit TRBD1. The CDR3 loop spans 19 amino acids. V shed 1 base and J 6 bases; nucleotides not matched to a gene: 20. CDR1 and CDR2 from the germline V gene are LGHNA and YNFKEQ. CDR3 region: CASSQVGGGGSWGSDGYTF. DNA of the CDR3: TGTGCCAGCAGCCAAGTTGGAGGGGGCGGCTCCTGGGGGTCGGATGGCTACACCTTC.

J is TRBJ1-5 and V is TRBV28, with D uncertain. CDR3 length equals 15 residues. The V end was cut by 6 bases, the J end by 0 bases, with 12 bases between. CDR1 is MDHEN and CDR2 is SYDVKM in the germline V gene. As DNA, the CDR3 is TGTGCCAGCAGGCCCTATTTCCCTAGCAATCAGCCCCAGCATTTT. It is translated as CASRPYFPSNQPQHF.

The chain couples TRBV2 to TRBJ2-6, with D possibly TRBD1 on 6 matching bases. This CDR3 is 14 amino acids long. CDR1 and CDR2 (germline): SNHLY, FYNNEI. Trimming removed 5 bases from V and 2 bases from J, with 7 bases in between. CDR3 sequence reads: CASSSGAGANVLTF. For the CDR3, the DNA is TGTGCCAGCAGTTCAGGGGCTGGGGCCAACGTCCTGACTTTC.

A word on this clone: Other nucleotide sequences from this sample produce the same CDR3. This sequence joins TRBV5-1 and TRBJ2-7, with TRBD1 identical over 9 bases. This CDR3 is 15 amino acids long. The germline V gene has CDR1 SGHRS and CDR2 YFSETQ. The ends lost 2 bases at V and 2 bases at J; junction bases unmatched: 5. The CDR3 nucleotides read TGCGCCAGCAGCTTTTGGACAGGGGTCCCCTACGAGCAGTACTTC. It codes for CASSFWTGVPYEQYF.